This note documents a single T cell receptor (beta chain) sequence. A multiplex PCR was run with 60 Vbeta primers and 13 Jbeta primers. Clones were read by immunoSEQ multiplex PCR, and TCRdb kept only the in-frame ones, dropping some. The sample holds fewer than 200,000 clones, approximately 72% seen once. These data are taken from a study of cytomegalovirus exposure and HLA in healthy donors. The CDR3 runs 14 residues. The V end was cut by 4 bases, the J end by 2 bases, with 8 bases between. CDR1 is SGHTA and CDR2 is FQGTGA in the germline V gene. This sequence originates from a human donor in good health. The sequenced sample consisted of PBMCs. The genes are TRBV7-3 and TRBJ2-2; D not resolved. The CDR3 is CASSSTLNTGELFF. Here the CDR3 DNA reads TGTGCCAGCAGCTCGACACTTAACACCGGGGAGCTGTTTTTT.